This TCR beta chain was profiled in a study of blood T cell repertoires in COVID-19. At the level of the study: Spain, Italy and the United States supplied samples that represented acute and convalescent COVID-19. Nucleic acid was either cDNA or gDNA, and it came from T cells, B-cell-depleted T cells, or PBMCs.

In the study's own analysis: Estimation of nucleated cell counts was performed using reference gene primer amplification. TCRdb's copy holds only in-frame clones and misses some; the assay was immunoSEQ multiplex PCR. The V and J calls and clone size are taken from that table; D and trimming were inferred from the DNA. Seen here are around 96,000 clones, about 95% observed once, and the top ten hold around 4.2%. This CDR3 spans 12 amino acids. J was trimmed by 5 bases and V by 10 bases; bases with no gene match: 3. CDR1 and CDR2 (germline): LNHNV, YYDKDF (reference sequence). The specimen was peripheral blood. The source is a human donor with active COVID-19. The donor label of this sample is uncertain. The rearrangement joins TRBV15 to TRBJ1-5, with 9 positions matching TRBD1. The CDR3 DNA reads TGTGCCAGCCGGACAGGGGATCAGCCCCAGCATTTT. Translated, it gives CASRTGDQPQHF.